The rows below give T cell receptor beta chains drawn from one sample of a study of T cell responses to AZD1222 COVID-19 vaccine. Sequencing was performed with immunoSEQ multiplex PCR; in TCRdb, only in-frame clones are kept and a portion is missing. The table records around 190,000 clones, around 90% of them present only once. The input for sequencing was peripheral blood, taken 28 days after the second AZD1222 dose. Receptors were obtained from an adult who received the AZD1222 COVID-19 vaccine. The CDR3 runs from the conserved cysteine through the conserved F or W. The D gene is left open where the match is weak. Clone size is stated in some rows and not others, as once, few, many or a class when expanded.

TRBV19,TRBJ2-5,once,NA,CASSIDRETQYF,TGTGCCAGTAGTATAGATCGTGAGACCCAGTACTTC
TRBV2,TRBJ2-1,NA,TRBD2,CASSPRERGDLYNEQFF,TGTGCCAGCAGCCCCAGAGAGCGGGGGGACCTATACAATGAGCAGTTCTTC
TRBV18,TRBJ1-3,NA,NA,CASSPQGPNKLAGNTIYF,TGTGCCAGCTCACCACAGGGGCCTAATAAATTGGCTGGAAACACCATATATTTT
TRBV7-9,TRBJ2-7,NA,NA,CASSSTGYEQYF,TGTGCCAGCAGCTCCACAGGTTACGAGCAGTACTTC
TRBV13,TRBJ1-1,NA,NA,CASSLRGMNTEAFF,TGTGCCAGCAGCTTACGGGGCATGAACACTGAAGCTTTCTTT
TRBV5-1,TRBJ1-2,NA,TRBD1,CASSFRDSTNYGYTF,TGCGCCAGCAGCTTCCGGGACAGCACTAACTATGGCTACACCTTC
TRBV7-2,TRBJ1-2,NA,NA,CASSPTTGSYGYTF,TGTGCCAGCAGCCCCACTACAGGGTCCTATGGCTACACCTTC
TRBV5-5,TRBJ1-2,NA,TRBD1,CASSVDRVYGYTF,TGTGCCAGCAGCGTGGACAGGGTCTATGGCTACACCTTC
TRBV10-3,TRBJ1-2,NA,NA,CAISDPTLNYGYTF,TGTGCCATCAGTGACCCGACACTTAACTATGGCTACACCTTC
TRBV18,TRBJ1-2,once,NA,CASSPTWALGYGYTF,TGTGCCAGCTCACCTACTTGGGCGCTAGGCTATGGCTACACCTTC
TRBV29-1,TRBJ1-1,NA,NA,CSAEQGNTEAFF,TGCAGCGCCGAACAGGGTAACACTGAAGCTTTCTTT